These 28 T cell receptor beta chains came from one sample sequenced in a study of radiation and T cells in renal cell carcinoma. Sample time point: blood 4 weeks post-SBRT, at nephrectomy. Treatment denoted: 15 Gy SBRT to primary tumor, nephrectomy 4 weeks later. Sequenced by immunoSEQ multiplex PCR; TCRdb stores in-frame clones only, minus some. The sample lists roughly 80,000 clones, over 65% occurring once. This sample comprised blood, obtained from a patient whose treatment included radiotherapy and nephrectomy. These receptors all come from an older woman with renal cell carcinoma.

This rearrangement joins TRBV7-9 to TRBJ1-1; no firm D call. The V gene lost 2 bases and the J gene lost 0 bases, with 16 bases spanning the gap. This CDR3 is 17 amino acids long. Germline values: CDR1 SEHNR, CDR2 FQNEAQ (reference sequence). The CDR3 DNA is TGTGCCAGCAGCTTACAAGTGGGGTTCCTCATGAACACTGAAGCTTTCTTT. Translation gives CASSLQVGFLMNTEAFF.

A few counts support this clone. This chain connects TRBV6-6 to TRBJ1-4; D is ambiguous. The germline V and J ends were trimmed by 6 bases and 7 bases, with 6 bases remaining between them. The germline CDR1 and CDR2 sequences are MNHNY and SVGAGI (reference sequence). The CDR3 extends over 11 amino acids. The CDR3 DNA reads TGTGCCAGCAGAGAAGGTGAAAAACTGTTTTTT. Translation gives CASREGEKLFF.

The V call is TRBV28, the J call TRBJ1-2; no definite D call. Germline-derived CDR1 and CDR2 are MDHEN and SYDVKM. Between the trimmed V and J ends, which lost 1 base and 3 bases, there was a span of 6 bases. The CDR3 length is 13 residues. CDR3 sequence (DNA): TGTGCCAGCAGTTTATCAAAAGACTATGGCTACACCTTC. Protein product: CASSLSKDYGYTF.

The chain carries TRBV5-1 and TRBJ2-3; D ambiguous. The V end lost 5 bases, the J end lost 0 bases, and 13 bases lay between the germline ends. Germline loops: CDR1 SGHRS, CDR2 YFSETQ. This CDR3 comprises 15 residues. CDR3 protein: CASRPDGSSTDTQYF. The CDR3 DNA reads TGCGCCAGCAGACCAGACGGTTCTAGCACAGATACGCAGTATTTT.

The chain carries TRBV18 and TRBJ1-2; tentative D call: TRBD1 (6 bases). Germline-derived CDR1 and CDR2 are KGHSH and LQKENI. The V end was cut by 2 bases, the J end by 3 bases, with 16 bases between. This CDR3 is 16 amino acids long. DNA of the CDR3: TGTGCCAGCTCACCAGACAGGCCCCCTTCGGACTATGGCTACACCTTC. As protein: CASSPDRPPSDYGYTF.

The chain uses TRBV7-8 and TRBJ1-5; D is ambiguous. Trimming removed 2 bases at V and 4 bases at J, with 6 bases between. The germline gives CDR1 SGHVS, CDR2 FQNEAQ. There are 13 residues in the CDR3. The CDR3 DNA sequence: TGTGCCAGCAGCTTATCCGCTAATCAGCCCCAGCATTTT. This gives the protein CASSLSANQPQHF.

J is TRBJ2-7 and V is TRBV6-6; the D is unclear. The germline V gene encodes CDR1 MNHNY and CDR2 SVGAGI (reference sequence). CDR3 length: 13 amino acids. V was clipped by 2 bases and J by 3 bases, with 8 bases between them. CDR3 in DNA: TGTGCCAGCAGTTACGCAGCACGCTACGAGCAGTACTTC. Translated: CASSYAARYEQYF.

The chain joins TRBV28 to TRBJ2-1; weak D call: TRBD1 (6 bases). This CDR3 is 14 amino acids long. With 2 bases removed from V and 7 bases from J, the gap between germline ends came to 12 bases. Looked up from germline, CDR1 is MDHEN and CDR2 is SYDVKM. CDR3 coding DNA: TGTGCCAGCAGTTTACAGGGGCACGGGAATGAGCAGTTCTTC. Translated: CASSLQGHGNEQFF.

V usage is TRBV4-2 and J usage is TRBJ1-4; D is unresolved. CDR1 is LGHNA and CDR2 is YNFKEQ in the germline V gene. V lost 4 bases to trimming and J lost 5 bases, with 8 bases between them. This CDR3 is 13 amino acids long. The CDR3 reads CASSRIANEKLFF. The DNA for the CDR3 is TGTGCCAGCAGCCGTATCGCGAATGAAAAACTGTTTTTT.

The chain uses TRBV7-2 and TRBJ2-4; 8 nucleotides match TRBD1. This CDR3 contains 14 residues. The germline gives CDR1 SGHTA, CDR2 FQGNSA. The junction had 9 bases not matched to a gene; V was cut back by 5 bases and J by 9 bases. Here the CDR3 reads CASSRPGQAAIQYF. The CDR3 coding sequence is TGTGCCAGCAGCCGCCCGGGACAGGCGGCCATTCAGTACTTC.

The chain carries TRBV28 and TRBJ2-5; perhaps TRBD1 as D (6 bases). Per germline, CDR1 MDHEN and CDR2 SYDVKM. The CDR3 is 14 residues long. Trimming stripped 6 bases from V and 5 bases from J, with 16 bases between. The CDR3 nucleotides read TGTGCCAGCAGCCTAGTAGGGGGTAGGGAGACCCAGTACTTC. It translates to CASSLVGGRETQYF.

The chain carries TRBV6-7 and TRBJ2-7, with D perhaps matching TRBD2 (7 bases). TRBV6-7 counts as an open reading frame of uncertain function. Trimming pared 2 bases from V and 4 bases from J, leaving 30 bases between. The CDR3 loop spans 20 amino acids. The CDR3 coding sequence is TGTGCCAGCAGTTACCAGAAACGATGCGGGTGGGGGGGACAAAGTTACGAGCAGTACTTC. Translation: CASSYQKRCGWGGQSYEQYF.

V is TRBV28 and J is TRBJ1-2; possible D gene TRBD1, 5 bases. In germline, CDR1 is MDHEN, CDR2 SYDVKM. V was trimmed by 9 bases and J by 1 base, leaving 12 bases between them. This CDR3 comprises 13 residues. CDR3 amino acids: CASRGADNYGYTF. Written as DNA, the CDR3 is TGTGCCAGTAGAGGGGCCGATAACTATGGCTACACCTTC.

The rearrangement uses TRBV19 and TRBJ1-1; D call uncertain. Trimming left V 5 bases short and J 0 bases short, with 10 bases between. The CDR3 extends over 14 amino acids. Germline CDR1 LNHDA, CDR2 SQIVND (reference sequence). DNA of the CDR3: TGTGCCAGTAGTTTCCCAGGAGTGAACACTGAAGCTTTCTTT. This codes for CASSFPGVNTEAFF.

The chain joins TRBV6-1 to TRBJ2-5; no clear D gene. Trimming removed 10 bases at V and 3 bases at J, with 6 bases between. CDR3 length: 10 residues. From germline, CDR1 is MNHNS and CDR2 SASEGT. The CDR3 spells CATTEETQYF. The CDR3 bases are TGTGCCACAACTGAAGAGACCCAGTACTTC.

The rearrangement joins TRBV4-2 to TRBJ2-2; 10 bases match TRBD1. CDR3 size: 15 residues. Germline V gives CDR1 LGHNA, CDR2 YNFKEQ. V trimming: 4 bases; J trimming: 6 bases; junction bases outside the gene matches: 5. DNA of the CDR3: TGTGCCAGCAGCCCCGGGACAGGGGACGCCGGGGAGCTGTTTTTT. Protein product: CASSPGTGDAGELFF.

This clone was seen a few times. The chain couples TRBV7-9 to TRBJ2-1; 7 bases line up with TRBD1. Looked up from germline, CDR1 is SEHNR and CDR2 is FQNEAQ (reference sequence). This CDR3 is built from 16 residues. Trimming removed 4 bases from V and 0 bases from J; junction bases left unmatched: 6. The CDR3 region has the DNA TGTGCCAGCAGCTCATACACAGGGGTCTCCTACAATGAGCAGTTCTTC. This codes for CASSSYTGVSYNEQFF.

This chain connects TRBV11-1 to TRBJ2-1; 9 nucleotides match TRBD1. The CDR3 spans 12 residues. The germline V gene encodes CDR1 SGHAT and CDR2 FQDESV (reference sequence). After removal of 4 bases from V and 15 bases from J, the junction contained 7 bases not matched to a gene. The CDR3 region has the DNA TGTGCCAGCAGCTCCAACAGGGGGCAGGGGTTCTTC. Amino acid sequence: CASSSNRGQGFF.

The rearrangement joins TRBV7-9 to TRBJ1-2; 12 bases fit TRBD1. The ends lost 4 bases at V and 8 bases at J; junction bases unmatched: 8. CDR1 is SEHNR and CDR2 is FQNEAQ in the germline V gene (reference sequence). The CDR3 sequence is 15 residues long. Here the CDR3 reads CASSSPGQGAGGYTF. The DNA of the CDR3 is TGTGCCAGCAGCTCGCCGGGACAGGGGGCTGGGGGCTACACCTTC.

This chain uses TRBV2 with TRBJ2-6, with TRBD1 as a possible D gene (6 bases). CDR1 and CDR2 from the germline V gene are SNHLY and FYNNEI. V was shortened by 7 bases and J by 4 bases, with 17 bases between the two germline ends. The CDR3 is 16 residues long. The CDR3 here is CASTKGERYGANVLTF. CDR3 in DNA: TGTGCCAGCACTAAGGGGGAGAGGTACGGGGCCAACGTCCTGACTTTC.

The chain employs TRBV28 and TRBJ2-7; 10 bases align to TRBD2. Germline V CDR1 and CDR2: MDHEN, SYDVKM. The CDR3 spans 15 residues. The trim removed 7 bases at V and 1 base at J, leaving 7 bases unmatched. The DNA for the CDR3 is TGTGCCAGCATAAGGACTAGCGGCCTTTCCTACGAGCAGTACTTC. Translating it yields CASIRTSGLSYEQYF.

The J gene is TRBJ2-1, the V gene TRBV6-1, with D maybe TRBD2 (5 bases). V was shortened by 3 bases and J by 2 bases, with 11 bases between the two germline ends. In germline, CDR1 is MNHNS, CDR2 SASEGT. This CDR3 is built from 15 residues. The CDR3 sequence: CASSDEGLAYNEQFF. CDR3 DNA sequence: TGTGCCAGCAGTGATGAGGGCCTGGCCTACAATGAGCAGTTCTTC.

The V call is TRBV10-1, the J call TRBJ1-6; no clear D gene. CDR1 is WNHNN and CDR2 is SYGVQD in the germline V gene (reference sequence). The CDR3 has 12 amino acids. Trimming left V 10 bases short and J 14 bases short, with 18 bases between. The chain's CDR3 is CAITGQAVTLHF. The CDR3 DNA sequence: TGCGCCATCACCGGGCAGGCCGTGACCCTCCACTTT.

The rearrangement links TRBV4-3 to TRBJ2-6; no clear D gene. Germline CDR1 is LGHNA and CDR2 is YSLEER. With 1 base removed from V and 1 base from J, the gap between germline ends came to 11 bases. The CDR3 is 17 residues long. CDR3 in DNA: TGCGCCAGCAGCCAAGGCCAAAGCTGGTCTGGGGCCAACGTCCTGACTTTC. This sequence encodes CASSQGQSWSGANVLTF.

The table lists this clone with a count of one. The chain recombines TRBV7-9 with TRBJ1-4; D perhaps matches TRBD1 (5 bases). Germline V lookup: CDR1 SEHNR, CDR2 FQNEAQ (reference sequence). The CDR3 consists of 14 residues. V dropped 7 bases and J dropped 4 bases, with 13 bases sitting between them. CDR3 residues: CASTDTRGNEKLFF. Here the CDR3 DNA reads TGTGCCAGCACCGACACTAGGGGTAATGAAAAACTGTTTTTT.

This chain uses TRBV2 with TRBJ1-2, with TRBD1 identical over 7 bases. The germline V gene encodes CDR1 SNHLY and CDR2 FYNNEI. V gave up 6 bases and J gave up 4 bases; unmatched junction bases: 8. The CDR3 consists of 14 residues. CDR3 sequence (DNA): TGTGCCAGCAGCCCGAGCCCAGGGGGCTATGGCTACACCTTC. Its translation is CASSPSPGGYGYTF. Supplemented by reference TRBV2 and TRBJ1-2, the full variable domain reads EPEVTQTPSHQVTQMGQEVILRCVPISNHLYFYWYRQILGQKVEFLVSFYNNEISEKSEIFDDQFSVERPDGSNFTLKIRSTKLEDSAMYFCASSPSPGGYGYTFGSGTRLTVV.

The rearrangement uses TRBV28 and TRBJ1-4; 7 bases agree with TRBD1. The V and J ends lost 4 bases and 6 bases, in that order; junction bases with no gene match: 11. Germline CDR1 reads MDHEN; CDR2 reads SYDVKM. CDR3 length equals 16 residues. The CDR3 sequence: CASSSTRRTGDEKLFF. DNA for the CDR3: TGTGCCAGCAGTTCTACCAGGAGGACAGGTGATGAAAAACTGTTTTTT.

There are a few counts of this clone. The chain employs TRBV5-1 and TRBJ1-4; no clear D. Germline CDR1 reads SGHRS; CDR2 reads YFSETQ. V was shortened by 5 bases and J by 5 bases, with 13 bases between the two germline ends. The CDR3 length is 14 residues. CDR3: CASRPMAGNEKLFF. The CDR3, as DNA: TGCGCCAGCAGACCCATGGCTGGGAATGAAAAACTGTTTTTT.